The 2 T cell receptor beta chains below were found in one sample sequenced in a study of T cells in Graves' hyperthyroidism and ophthalmopathy. RNA transcripts were the template for amplifying TCR beta CDR3 regions. During a first-round RT-PCR of the TCR CDR3, the HTBI primer set was used. Each CDR3 protein is one row after TCRdb ran MiXCR on the multiplex PCR reads. Of hundreds of thousands of distinct CDR3 sequences listed, roughly 15% are singletons. Sequencing was performed on blood. The receptors stem from a woman younger than 30 with Graves' hyperthyroidism.

This clonotype was detected a few times. The chain combines TRBV2 with TRBJ1-6; D call uncertain. In germline, CDR1 is SNHLY, CDR2 FYNNEI. V lost 4 bases and J lost 9, with 10 bases in between. The CDR3 consists of 13 residues. CDR3 protein: CASSGTSGSPLHF. As DNA, the CDR3 is TGTGCCAGCAGTGGGACCTCTGGTTCACCCCTCCACTTT.

The chain carries TRBV19 and TRBJ2-5; D gene uncertain. The CDR3 has 16 amino acids. V was cut by 8 bases and J by 0 bases, with 19 bases left in between. Germline V CDR1 and CDR2: LNHDA, SQIVND (reference sequence). The CDR3 reads CASRIGLRWYQETQYF. The CDR3 DNA reads as TGTGCCAGTCGGATAGGGTTAAGATGGTACCAAGAGACCCAGTACTTC.